A single sample gave rise to the 21 T cell receptor beta chains below, sequenced in a study of blood T cell repertoires in COVID-19. The table came from immunoSEQ multiplex PCR; TCRdb's copy has only in-frame clones and leaves some out. The sample lists around 330,000 clones; roughly 85% were seen once. Specimen: PBMCs or T cells enriched from blood (not recorded which). Every receptor here comes from a woman in her thirties who had been exposed to COVID-19.

The chain employs TRBV18 and TRBJ1-1; no clear D. This CDR3 has 12 amino acids. Germline loops: CDR1 KGHSH, CDR2 LQKENI. Trimming took 2 bases from V and 6 from J, leaving 7 bases between them. As DNA, the CDR3 is TGTGCCAGCTCACCAGGGAGGTCTGAAGCTTTCTTT. Its protein is CASSPGRSEAFF.

The V call is TRBV5-1, the J call TRBJ1-2, with TRBD1 matching 7 bases. Trimming took 4 bases from V and 3 from J; bases not matched to a gene: 9. CDR1 is SGHRS, CDR2 YFSETQ, per germline. This CDR3 is built from 15 residues. CDR3 in amino acids: CASSNRGHGDYGYTF. CDR3 bases: TGCGCCAGCAGCAACAGGGGCCATGGAGACTATGGCTACACCTTC.

V is TRBV28 and J is TRBJ2-3, with D maybe TRBD1 (6 bases). V dropped 4 bases and J dropped 5 bases, with 13 bases sitting between them. Looked up from germline, CDR1 is MDHEN and CDR2 is SYDVKM. There are 14 residues in the CDR3. CDR3 DNA: TGTGCCAGCAGTTCCTTCAGGGGCTTAGATACGCAGTATTTT. Translation gives CASSSFRGLDTQYF. Drawing the rest from reference TRBV28 and TRBJ2-3, the complete variable domain is DVKVTQSSRYLVKRTGEKVFLECVQDMDHENMFWYRQDPGLGLRLIYFSYDVKMKEKGDIPEGYSVSREKKERFSLILESASTNQTSMYLCASSSFRGLDTQYFGPGTRLTVL.

As DNA, the CDR3 is TGTGCCAGCAGTCATAGCGGGAGGCGCGATGAGCAGTTCTTC. Its protein product is CASSHSGRRDEQFF. The chain links TRBV25-1 to TRBJ2-1; 10 nucleotides match TRBD2. CDR1 MGHDK and CDR2 SYGVNS come from the germline V gene. This CDR3 has 14 residues. V was pared by 5 bases and J by 8 bases, with 6 bases of the junction left unmatched.

This clone was detected only a few times. This chain joins TRBV28 and TRBJ1-1, with D tentatively TRBD1 (5 bases). V lost 6 bases to trimming and J lost 4 bases, with 12 bases between them. This CDR3 comprises 13 residues. From germline, CDR1 is MDHEN and CDR2 SYDVKM. The DNA for the CDR3 is TGTGCCAGCAGCAATTGGGGGGGCACTGAAGCTTTCTTT. Protein sequence: CASSNWGGTEAFF.

The genes are TRBV7-8 and TRBJ1-4; 7 bases map to TRBD1. This CDR3 is built from 18 residues. Per germline, CDR1 SGHVS and CDR2 FQNEAQ. With 1 base clipped from V and 2 bases from J, the junction kept 10 bases outside the gene matches. CDR3 region: CASSLVGRGRITNEKLFF. For the CDR3, the DNA is TGTGCCAGCAGCTTAGTCGGCAGGGGGAGGATCACTAATGAAAAACTGTTTTTT.

The V gene is TRBV19, the J gene TRBJ1-5; D unclear. The V end lost 4 bases, the J end lost 2 bases, and 15 bases lay between the germline ends. The CDR3 consists of 16 residues. Germline assignment: CDR1 LNHDA and CDR2 SQIVND (reference sequence). The DNA for the CDR3 is TGTGCCAGTAGTAGTGGAGAAGGTGTTGGCAATCAGCCCCAGCATTTT. Protein: CASSSGEGVGNQPQHF.

The V call is TRBV5-1, the J call TRBJ1-2; 8 bases are a match to TRBD1. CDR3 size: 14 residues. Germline V gene data show CDR1 as SGHRS and CDR2 as YFSETQ. After removal of 2 bases from V and 4 bases from J, the junction contained 4 bases not matched to a gene. CDR3: CASSFGQGSYGYTF. CDR3 nucleotide sequence: TGCGCCAGCAGCTTTGGACAGGGCTCCTATGGCTACACCTTC.

This clone was seen more than once but under ten times. The V and J genes are TRBV28 and TRBJ1-1; 12 positions match TRBD1. J was trimmed by 5 bases and V by 5 bases; bases with no gene match: 9. The length of the CDR3 is 16 residues. CDR1 is MDHEN and CDR2 is SYDVKM in the germline V gene. CDR3 sequence reads: CASSPGTGGARTEAFF. The CDR3 DNA sequence: TGTGCCAGCAGTCCGGGGACAGGGGGCGCGAGAACTGAAGCTTTCTTT.

J is TRBJ2-3 and V is TRBV7-9; TRBD1 matches at 9 bases. The CDR3 has 18 amino acids. Germline V gene lookup returns CDR1 SEHNR and CDR2 FQNEAQ (reference sequence). V dropped 4 bases and J dropped 6; count of bases not matched to a gene: 17. DNA for the CDR3: TGTGCCAGCAGCTCCTCTATCCCGACTTTTGACAGGGGGGATACGCAGTATTTT. As protein: CASSSSIPTFDRGDTQYF.

CDR3 protein: CASSEGVGGYEQYF. The CDR3 nucleotides are TGCGCCAGCAGTGAGGGGGTAGGGGGCTACGAGCAGTACTTC. The chain carries TRBV10-2 and TRBJ2-7; D perhaps matches TRBD1 (6 bases). V was cut by 2 bases and J by 3 bases, with 11 bases left in between. The germline CDR1 and CDR2 sequences are WSHSY and SAAADI. This CDR3 contains 14 residues.

DNA for the CDR3: TGCAGCACATTCTCGGGGGGTCTGAACAATGAGCAGTTCTTC. The encoded protein is CSTFSGGLNNEQFF. The rearrangement uses TRBV29-1 and TRBJ2-1, with 7 bases aligning to TRBD2. Germline V gives CDR1 SQVTM, CDR2 ANQGSEA. With 8 bases clipped from V and 5 bases from J, the junction kept 12 bases outside the gene matches. The CDR3 has 14 residues.

The chain joins TRBV7-9 to TRBJ2-7; D is perhaps TRBD1 (6 bases). Germline CDR1 is SEHNR and CDR2 is FQNEAQ (reference sequence). Trimming cost V 7 bases and J 4 bases, with 17 bases left between them. The CDR3 totals 14 residues. The CDR3: CASTSGQLHYEQYF. CDR3 sequence (DNA): TGTGCCAGCACATCCGGACAGTTACATTACGAGCAGTACTTC.

This clone was counted between two and nine times. The chain carries TRBV7-9 and TRBJ2-1, with a tentative D call TRBD1 (6 bases). The CDR3 consists of 14 residues. V lost 6 bases and J lost 15, with 24 bases in between. Germline V gene lookup returns CDR1 SEHNR and CDR2 FQNEAQ (reference sequence). In nucleotides, the CDR3 is TGTGCCAGCAGTCAACCCGGAAACAGGGCCAATCGGTTCTTC. Its translation is CASSQPGNRANRFF.

As regards this clone: Other DNA variants within this sample encode the same CDR3. The chain combines TRBV7-9 with TRBJ1-1; D ambiguous. Trimming stripped 1 base from V and 0 bases from J, with 6 bases between. Germline values: CDR1 SEHNR, CDR2 FQNEAQ (reference sequence). The length of the CDR3 is 14 residues. CDR3 sequence reads: CASSLGQLNTEAFF. The CDR3 DNA is TGTGCCAGCAGCTTAGGGCAGTTGAACACTGAAGCTTTCTTT.

The chain uses TRBV6-5 and TRBJ2-5, with 7 positions matching TRBD1. Germline CDR1 and CDR2: MNHEY and SVGAGI. V lost 2 bases and J lost 3; bases outside the gene matches: 6. This CDR3 spans 15 amino acids. CDR3 protein: CASSYGETGKETQYF. The CDR3 DNA is TGTGCCAGCAGTTACGGGGAGACAGGGAAAGAGACCCAGTACTTC.

Here the CDR3 reads CATSARLAGVGNEQFF. The CDR3 bases are TGTGCCACCAGCGCTCGACTAGCGGGAGTGGGTAATGAGCAGTTCTTC. The chain combines TRBV15 with TRBJ2-1; 12 bases are a match to TRBD2. Trimming cost V 5 bases and J 7 bases; bases outside gene matches: 9. CDR1 and CDR2 from the germline V gene are LNHNV and YYDKDF (reference sequence). The CDR3 has 16 residues.

This chain links TRBV9 with TRBJ2-1, with D perhaps TRBD2 (6 bases). V dropped 3 bases and J dropped 6 bases, with 16 bases sitting between them. The CDR3 is 15 residues long. Germline assignment: CDR1 SGDLS and CDR2 YYNGEE. DNA for the CDR3: TGTGCCAGCAGCGCAAAGGGACTGCCACTCAATGAGCAGTTCTTC. Translated, it gives CASSAKGLPLNEQFF.

V usage is TRBV24-1 and J usage is TRBJ2-7; 8 positions match TRBD1. This CDR3 contains 14 residues. Looked up from germline, CDR1 is KGHDR and CDR2 is SFDVKD. V shed 3 bases and J 7 bases; nucleotides not matched to a gene: 7. The CDR3 bases are TGTGCCACCAGTGATCGGTACAGGGGGAGGGAGCAGTACTTC. Amino acids: CATSDRYRGREQYF.

V and J are TRBV29-1 and TRBJ2-5; 15 bases are a match to TRBD2. The CDR3 is made up of 15 amino acids. CDR1 SQVTM and CDR2 ANQGSEA come from the germline V gene. Trimming took 7 bases from V and 5 from J; bases not matched to a gene: 8. In nucleotides, the CDR3 is TGCAGCGCCAGGACTAGCGGGAGGGTCACGGAGACCCAGTACTTC. Translation gives CSARTSGRVTETQYF.

This chain's CDR3 is CASSSGQSLNYGYTF. The DNA of the CDR3 is TGTGCCAGCAGCTCGGGACAGTCACTTAACTATGGCTACACCTTC. The chain recombines TRBV7-3 with TRBJ1-2, with 7 bases that match TRBD1. The CDR3 runs to 15 residues. Trimming cost V 4 bases and J 1 base; bases outside gene matches: 6. CDR1 is SGHTA, CDR2 FQGTGA, per germline.